The source of this T cell receptor beta chain is a study of blood T cell repertoires in COVID-19. Background on the study: Samples taken during acute and convalescent COVID-19 were collected in the United States, Italy and Spain. T cells, B-cell-depleted T cells, or PBMCs provided the cDNA or gDNA that served as material.

The CDR3 consists of 15 residues. Trimming took off 0 bases at V and 3 bases at J, with 11 bases between the two ends. Germline V CDR1 and CDR2: LGHNA, YNFKEQ. Methods used by the authors: Reference gene primer amplification in the assay estimated nucleated cell counts. Method: immunoSEQ multiplex PCR; TCRdb's copy keeps in-frame clones and lacks some. V and J calls and clone size follow that table, whereas D and trimming were derived from the DNA. The table records approximately 90,000 clones, about 86% of them present only once. Sequenced input: peripheral blood. This sequence originates from an elderly woman with acute or convalescent COVID-19. The chain is built from TRBV4-2 and TRBJ1-2; the D gene is possibly TRBD1 (6 bases). In DNA form, the CDR3 reads TGTGCCAGCAGCCAAGAGCAGGGGAGTTACTATGGCTACACCTTC. Encoded protein: CASSQEQGSYYGYTF.